These 14 T cell receptor beta chains were sequenced from one sample in a study of CD8 T cells in cerebrospinal fluid in Alzheimer's disease. Reprocessing the 10x single-cell sequencing reads, TCRdb reports a single entry for every CDR3 protein and omits DNA. The sample holds about 560 distinct CDR3 sequences. The specimen sequenced was cerebrospinal fluid. Receptors were obtained from a human donor with Parkinson's disease.

By frequency, this clonotype is large. The chain couples TRBV7-3 to TRBJ2-1; as DNA is missing, the TRBD1 call by TCRdb cannot be tested. Germline V gives CDR1 SGHTA, CDR2 FQGTGA. CDR3 size: 15 residues. CDR3 sequence reads: CASSLLGWGVNEQFF.

Its frequency marks this clonotype as large. V gene TRBV7-9 combines with J gene TRBJ2-3; TCRdb names TRBD2, which stays unverified in the absence of DNA. Germline V lookup: CDR1 SEHNR, CDR2 FQNEAQ (reference sequence). The CDR3 runs to 15 residues. CDR3: CASSLDGARADTQYF.

This clonotype is identified as large (0.1 to 1%) from frequency. This chain connects TRBV9 to TRBJ2-6; TCRdb's D call of TRBD1 is untestable without DNA. CDR3 length: 15 residues. Germline CDR1 and CDR2: SGDLS and YYNGEE. CDR3 amino acids: CASRGTGPGANVLTF.

This clonotype is deemed large by its frequency. The gene calls are TRBV5-1 and TRBJ2-3; TCRdb names TRBD1, which stays unverified in the absence of DNA. The CDR3 sequence is 14 residues long. Per germline, CDR1 SGHRS and CDR2 YFSETQ. The CDR3 spells CASSPGTRADTQYF.

By frequency, this clonotype is large (0.1 to 1%). This chain uses TRBV2 with TRBJ1-5. This CDR3 has 12 residues. Germline CDR1 and CDR2: SNHLY and FYNNEI. CDR3: CASSLLGQPQHF.

Judged by frequency, this clonotype is medium-sized. This sequence joins TRBV19 and TRBJ2-1; with no DNA, the TCRdb D assignment of TRBD2 cannot be verified. This CDR3 is built from 15 residues. Per the germline V gene, CDR1 is LNHDA and CDR2 is SQIVND (reference sequence). The CDR3 reads CASRVTSGSYNEQFF.

Frequency places this clonotype as large (0.1 to 1%). This sequence joins TRBV6-2 or TRBV6-3 and TRBJ2-2; lacking DNA, the TRBD1 call made by TCRdb goes unchecked. The CDR3 is made up of 14 amino acids. The germline V gene encodes CDR1 MNHEY and CDR2 SVGEGT. This CDR3 reads CASSWTGNTGELFF.

Its frequency marks this clonotype as large. This sequence joins TRBV5-5 and TRBJ1-5. Per germline, CDR1 SGHKS and CDR2 YYEKEE (reference sequence). There are 14 residues in the CDR3. CDR3 sequence reads: CASSSGMGGQPQHF.

Measured by frequency, this clonotype is large. The CDR3 is CASRRTGLSTDTQYF. V and J are TRBV6-6 and TRBJ2-3; TCRdb names TRBD1, which stays unverified in the absence of DNA. The CDR3 has 15 amino acids. Germline V gene data show CDR1 as MNHNY and CDR2 as SVGAGI (reference sequence).

By frequency, this clonotype is medium-sized. V and J are TRBV6-6 and TRBJ1-3. This CDR3 has 15 residues. Looked up from germline, CDR1 is MNHNY and CDR2 is SVGAGI (reference sequence). Here the CDR3 reads CASILGGRTGNTIYF.

This sequence joins TRBV19 and TRBJ1-1; TCRdb designates TRBD1, a call that cannot be tested without DNA. Germline-derived CDR1 and CDR2 are LNHDA and SQIVND (reference sequence). The CDR3 loop spans 15 amino acids. The CDR3 reads CASSTFGTGGTEAFF. Supplemented by reference TRBV19 and TRBJ1-1, the full variable domain reads DGGITQSPKYLFRKEGQNVTLSCEQNLNHDAMYWYRQDPGQGLRLIYYSQIVNDFQKGDIAEGYSVSREKKESFPLTVTSAQKNPTAFYLCASSTFGTGGTEAFFGQGTRLTVV.

Frequency places this clonotype as medium-sized. This sequence joins TRBV24-1 and TRBJ2-2; the TCRdb D gene call, TRBD1, has no DNA to confirm it. The CDR3 is 15 residues long. Germline loops: CDR1 KGHDR, CDR2 SFDVKD. CDR3 residues: CAAKPGGLSTGELFF.

This clonotype counts as large by frequency. This rearrangement joins TRBV3-1 to TRBJ2-1; there is no DNA to check the TCRdb D call of TRBD1. The germline CDR1 and CDR2 sequences are LGHDT and YNNKEL (reference sequence). The CDR3 has 17 amino acids. The CDR3 region is CASSQGVGARVLNEQFF.

The chain has TRBV19 and TRBJ1-2. The CDR3 length is 12 residues. CDR1 and CDR2 (germline): LNHDA, SQIVND (reference sequence). CDR3 sequence reads: CASSTSGPGYTF.